These 8 T cell receptor beta chains originate from one sample sequenced in a study of T cells in Graves' hyperthyroidism and ophthalmopathy. Researchers amplified the TCR beta CDR3 regions from RNA transcripts. A set of HTBI primers served as the primers for a first-round RT-PCR of the TCR CDR3. TCRdb fed the multiplex PCR reads into MiXCR, producing one record per CDR3 protein. This sample carries some 350,000 distinct CDR3 sequences, roughly 15% of them seen once, and the ten largest clones take about 37%. The sample consisted of blood. These receptors were taken from a middle-aged woman with Graves' ophthalmopathy.

This clonotype was observed at least ten times. The V call is TRBV2, the J call TRBJ1-2, with a weak D call TRBD1 (5 bases). The CDR3 runs 15 residues. Trimming pared 3 bases from V and 4 bases from J, leaving 15 bases between. Germline CDR1 reads SNHLY; CDR2 reads FYNNEI. CDR3 in amino acids: CASSDSLGRTYGYTF. The CDR3 region has the DNA TGTGCCAGCAGTGACTCTCTGGGGCGGACCTATGGCTACACCTTC.

This clonotype has ten or more counts. V gene TRBV7-9 combines with J gene TRBJ2-1; 7 bases agree with TRBD1. The CDR3 extends over 16 amino acids. V trimming: 1 base; J trimming: 5 bases; junction bases outside the gene matches: 8. CDR1 SEHNR and CDR2 FQNEAQ come from the germline V gene (reference sequence). The DNA of the CDR3 is TGTGCCAGCAGCTTAGATTGGGGACAGACTCACAATGAGCAGTTCTTC. It specifies CASSLDWGQTHNEQFF.

The V gene is TRBV7-2, the J gene TRBJ2-5; D perhaps matches TRBD1 (5 bases). Per the germline V gene, CDR1 is SGHTA and CDR2 is FQGNSA. This CDR3 is built from 13 residues. V lost 2 bases to trimming and J lost 8 bases, with 12 bases between them. The CDR3 DNA is TGTGCCAGCAGCTTATGGGGCCAGCGAACCCAGTACTTC. Its translation is CASSLWGQRTQYF.

The table lists this clonotype with a count of one. CDR3 nucleotides: TGTGCCACCAGCGAAGAACGGGGGTCCTCCTACGAGCAGTACTTC. Its translation is CATSEERGSSYEQYF. V gene TRBV15 combines with J gene TRBJ2-7; D perhaps matches TRBD2 (6 bases). The CDR3 covers 15 residues. V lost 5 bases and J 0 bases, leaving 14 bases between the germline ends. From germline, CDR1 is LNHNV and CDR2 YYDKDF (reference sequence).

This clonotype was detected ten times or more. The chain uses TRBV2 and TRBJ1-5; the D is unclear. CDR3 length: 12 residues. CDR1 is SNHLY, CDR2 FYNNEI, per germline. Trimming shortened V by 7 bases and J by 0 bases, and 4 bases separated the two germline ends. The CDR3: CASKISNQPQHF. The CDR3 DNA sequence: TGTGCCAGCAAAATTAGCAATCAGCCCCAGCATTTT.

This sequence joins TRBV28 and TRBJ2-7; 8 bases fit TRBD1. The J segment lost 2 bases and the V segment lost 6 bases, leaving 9 bases of the junction unmatched. The CDR3 extends over 15 amino acids. Germline V lookup: CDR1 MDHEN, CDR2 SYDVKM. CDR3 in amino acids: CASSPTGARPYEQYF. Here the CDR3 DNA reads TGTGCCAGCAGCCCGACAGGGGCCCGCCCCTACGAGCAGTACTTC.

This chain links TRBV5-5 with TRBJ2-7; TRBD1 might be the D (5 bases). V was clipped by 0 bases and J by 0 bases, with 10 bases between them. CDR1 is SGHKS, CDR2 YYEKEE, per germline (reference sequence). This CDR3 comprises 15 residues. CDR3 sequence reads: CASSLVGAYSYEQYF. CDR3 bases: TGTGCCAGCAGCTTGGTTGGGGCCTACTCCTACGAGCAGTACTTC.

This clonotype was observed at least ten times. The chain links TRBV2 to TRBJ1-1, with 8 bases lining up with TRBD1. CDR1 and CDR2 from the germline V gene are SNHLY and FYNNEI. Trimming cost V 7 bases and J 7 bases; bases outside gene matches: 11. The CDR3 length is 14 residues. The CDR3 loop is CASNHGQGIGEAFF. The CDR3 DNA follows: TGTGCCAGCAACCATGGACAGGGAATCGGTGAAGCTTTCTTT. Full variable domain (missing parts from reference TRBV2 and TRBJ1-1): EPEVTQTPSHQVTQMGQEVILRCVPISNHLYFYWYRQILGQKVEFLVSFYNNEISEKSEIFDDQFSVERPDGSNFTLKIRSTKLEDSAMYFCASNHGQGIGEAFFGQGTRLTVV.